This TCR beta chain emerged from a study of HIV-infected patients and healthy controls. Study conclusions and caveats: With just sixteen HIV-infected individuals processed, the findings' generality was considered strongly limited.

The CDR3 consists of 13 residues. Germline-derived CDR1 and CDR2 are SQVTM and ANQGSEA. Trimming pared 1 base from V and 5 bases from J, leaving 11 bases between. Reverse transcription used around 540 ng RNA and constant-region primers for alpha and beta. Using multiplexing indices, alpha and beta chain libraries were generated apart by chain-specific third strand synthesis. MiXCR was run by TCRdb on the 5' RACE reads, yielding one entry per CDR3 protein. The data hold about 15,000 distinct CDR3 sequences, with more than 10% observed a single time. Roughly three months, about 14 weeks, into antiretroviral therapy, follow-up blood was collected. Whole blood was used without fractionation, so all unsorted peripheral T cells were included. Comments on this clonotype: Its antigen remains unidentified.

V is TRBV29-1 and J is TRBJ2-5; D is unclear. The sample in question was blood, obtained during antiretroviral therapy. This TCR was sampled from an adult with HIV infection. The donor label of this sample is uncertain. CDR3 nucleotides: TGCAGCGTTGAAGTGCTAAAAGGGGAGACCCAGTACTTC. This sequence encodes CSVEVLKGETQYF.